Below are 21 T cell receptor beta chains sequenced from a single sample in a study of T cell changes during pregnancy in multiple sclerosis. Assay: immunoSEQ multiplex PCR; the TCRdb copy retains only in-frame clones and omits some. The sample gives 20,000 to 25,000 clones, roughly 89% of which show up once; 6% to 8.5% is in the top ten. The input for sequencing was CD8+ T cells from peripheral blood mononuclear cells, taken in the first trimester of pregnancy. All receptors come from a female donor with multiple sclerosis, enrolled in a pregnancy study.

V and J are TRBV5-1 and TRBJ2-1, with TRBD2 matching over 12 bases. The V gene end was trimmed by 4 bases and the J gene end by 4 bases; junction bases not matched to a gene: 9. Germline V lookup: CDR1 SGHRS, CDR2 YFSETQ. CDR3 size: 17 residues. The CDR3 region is CASSHGLAGTTYNEQFF. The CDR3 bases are TGCGCCAGCAGCCACGGACTAGCGGGAACGACTTACAATGAGCAGTTCTTC.

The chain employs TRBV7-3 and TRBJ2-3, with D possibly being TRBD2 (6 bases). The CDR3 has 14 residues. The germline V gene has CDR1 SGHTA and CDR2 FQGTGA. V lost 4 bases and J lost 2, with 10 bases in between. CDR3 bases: TGTGCCAGCAGCTATGGGAGGTACACAGATACGCAGTATTTT. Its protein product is CASSYGRYTDTQYF.

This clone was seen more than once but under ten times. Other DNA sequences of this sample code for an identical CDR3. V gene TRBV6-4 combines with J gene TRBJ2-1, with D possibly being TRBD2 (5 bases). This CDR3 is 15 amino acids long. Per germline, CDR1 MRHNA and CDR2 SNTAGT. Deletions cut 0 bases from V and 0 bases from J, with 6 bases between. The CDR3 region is CASSDSSGSYNEQFF. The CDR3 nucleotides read TGTGCCAGCAGTGACTCGAGCGGCTCCTACAATGAGCAGTTCTTC.

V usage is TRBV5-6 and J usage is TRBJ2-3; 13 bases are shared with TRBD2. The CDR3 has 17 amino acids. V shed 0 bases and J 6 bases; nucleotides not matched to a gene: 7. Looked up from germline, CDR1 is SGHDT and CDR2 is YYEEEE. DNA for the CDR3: TGTGCCAGCAGCTTGGCGACTAGCGGGGGGCCCGGCGATACGCAGTATTTT. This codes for CASSLATSGGPGDTQYF.

CDR3 coding DNA: TGTGCCAGCAGCGTATTCGGTAACAGAGAAGAGACCCAGTACTTC. Amino acid sequence: CASSVFGNREETQYF. This rearrangement joins TRBV9 to TRBJ2-5; D not resolved. CDR3 length: 15 residues. V was clipped by 1 base and J by 3 bases, with 13 bases between them. Germline assignment: CDR1 SGDLS and CDR2 YYNGEE.

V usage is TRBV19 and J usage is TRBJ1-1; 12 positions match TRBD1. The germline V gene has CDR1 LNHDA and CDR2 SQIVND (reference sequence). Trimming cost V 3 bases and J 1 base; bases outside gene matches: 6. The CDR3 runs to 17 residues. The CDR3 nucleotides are TGTGCCAGTAGTATCTTCTGGGGACAGGGGGCGAACACTGAAGCTTTCTTT. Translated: CASSIFWGQGANTEAFF.

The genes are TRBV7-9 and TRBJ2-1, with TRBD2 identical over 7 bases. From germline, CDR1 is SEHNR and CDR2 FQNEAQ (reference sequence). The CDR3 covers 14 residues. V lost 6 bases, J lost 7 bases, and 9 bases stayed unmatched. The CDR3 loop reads CASSERLADNEQFF. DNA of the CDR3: TGTGCCAGCAGTGAGCGGCTAGCGGATAATGAGCAGTTCTTC.

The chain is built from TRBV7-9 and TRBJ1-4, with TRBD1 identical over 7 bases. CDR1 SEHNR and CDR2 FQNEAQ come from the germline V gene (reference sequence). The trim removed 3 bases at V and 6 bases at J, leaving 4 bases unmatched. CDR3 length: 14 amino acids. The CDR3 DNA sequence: TGTGCCAGCAGCTTTAGCGGGACAGATGAAAAACTGTTTTTT. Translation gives CASSFSGTDEKLFF.

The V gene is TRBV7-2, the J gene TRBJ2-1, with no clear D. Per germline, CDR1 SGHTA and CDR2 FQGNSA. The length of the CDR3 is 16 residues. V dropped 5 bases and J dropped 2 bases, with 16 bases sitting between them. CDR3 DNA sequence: TGTGCCAGCAGCCATTCCTTAGGAGAACCCTACAATGAGCAGTTCTTC. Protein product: CASSHSLGEPYNEQFF.

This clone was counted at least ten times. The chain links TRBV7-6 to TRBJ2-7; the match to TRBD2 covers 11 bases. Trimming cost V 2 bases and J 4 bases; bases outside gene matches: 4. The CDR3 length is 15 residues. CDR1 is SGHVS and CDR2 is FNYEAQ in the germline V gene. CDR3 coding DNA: TGTGCCAGCAGCTTAAAAACTAGCGGGAGTTACGAGCAGTACTTC. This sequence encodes CASSLKTSGSYEQYF.

This CDR3 reads CSVSPSVNEQFF. The CDR3 nucleotides read TGCAGCGTTAGTCCCAGTGTCAATGAGCAGTTCTTC. The chain recombines TRBV29-1 with TRBJ2-1; D is undetermined. This CDR3 contains 12 residues. Germline values: CDR1 SQVTM, CDR2 ANQGSEA. Between the trimmed V and J ends, which lost 5 bases and 6 bases, there was a span of 11 bases.

This CDR3 reads CASSPGLAYEQYF. The CDR3, as DNA: TGCGCCAGCAGCCCGGGACTAGCCTACGAGCAGTACTTC. J is TRBJ2-7 and V is TRBV10-2; TRBD2 matches 8 bases. Germline V gene sequence: CDR1 WSHSY, CDR2 SAAADI. With 6 bases clipped from V and 2 bases from J, the junction kept 3 bases outside the gene matches. This CDR3 has 13 amino acids.

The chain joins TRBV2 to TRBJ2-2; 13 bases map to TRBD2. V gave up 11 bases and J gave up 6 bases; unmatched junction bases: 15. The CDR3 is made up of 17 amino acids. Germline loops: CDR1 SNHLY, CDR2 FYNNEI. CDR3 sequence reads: CAGLMGLAGKRSGELFF. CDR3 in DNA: TGTGCCGGTCTCATGGGACTAGCGGGGAAGCGGTCCGGGGAGCTGTTTTTT.

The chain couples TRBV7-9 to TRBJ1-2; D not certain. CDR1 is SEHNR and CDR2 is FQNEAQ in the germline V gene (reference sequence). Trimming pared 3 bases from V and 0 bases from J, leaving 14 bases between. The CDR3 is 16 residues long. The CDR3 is CASSLVPIGANYGYTF. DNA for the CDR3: TGTGCCAGCAGCTTGGTCCCGATAGGAGCTAACTATGGCTACACCTTC. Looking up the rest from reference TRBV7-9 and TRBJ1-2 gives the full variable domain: DTGVSQNPRHKITKRGQNVTFRCDPISEHNRLYWYRQTLGQGPEFLTYFQNEAQLEKSRLLSDRFSAERPKGSFSTLEIQRTEQGDSAMYLCASSLVPIGANYGYTFGSGTRLTVV.

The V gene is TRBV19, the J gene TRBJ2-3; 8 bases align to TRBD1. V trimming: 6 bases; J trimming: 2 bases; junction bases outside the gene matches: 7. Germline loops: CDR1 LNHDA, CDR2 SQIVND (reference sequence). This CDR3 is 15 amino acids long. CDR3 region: CASRLGTGLTDTQYF. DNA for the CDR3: TGTGCCAGTAGATTAGGGACAGGACTCACAGATACGCAGTATTTT.

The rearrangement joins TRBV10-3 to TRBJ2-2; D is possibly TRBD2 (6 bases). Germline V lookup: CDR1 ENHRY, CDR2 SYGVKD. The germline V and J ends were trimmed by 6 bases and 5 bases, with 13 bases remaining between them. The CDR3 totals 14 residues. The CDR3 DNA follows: TGTGCCATCAGAAGGGACTGGGGGACCGGGGAGCTGTTTTTT. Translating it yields CAIRRDWGTGELFF.

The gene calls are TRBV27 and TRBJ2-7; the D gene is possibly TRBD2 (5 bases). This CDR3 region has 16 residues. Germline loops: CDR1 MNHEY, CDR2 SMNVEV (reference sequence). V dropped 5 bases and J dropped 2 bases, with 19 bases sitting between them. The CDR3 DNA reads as TGTGCCAGCAGTCCCCTTGACGGAGGAGTTACCTACGAGCAGTACTTC. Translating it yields CASSPLDGGVTYEQYF.

This CDR3 is CASSEVPGQQETQYF. The CDR3 DNA is TGTGCCAGCAGTGAAGTCCCGGGACAACAAGAGACCCAGTACTTC. The chain joins TRBV6-1 to TRBJ2-5; the D gene is possibly TRBD1 (6 bases). Germline V gene data show CDR1 as MNHNS and CDR2 as SASEGT. The V and J ends lost 1 base and 2 bases respectively, with 11 bases between them. The CDR3 length is 15 residues.

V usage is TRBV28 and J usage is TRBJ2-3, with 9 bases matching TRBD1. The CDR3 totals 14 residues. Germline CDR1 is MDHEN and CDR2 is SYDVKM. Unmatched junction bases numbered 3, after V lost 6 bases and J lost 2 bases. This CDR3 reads CASSGQGNTDTQYF. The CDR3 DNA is TGTGCCAGCAGCGGACAGGGGAACACAGATACGCAGTATTTT.

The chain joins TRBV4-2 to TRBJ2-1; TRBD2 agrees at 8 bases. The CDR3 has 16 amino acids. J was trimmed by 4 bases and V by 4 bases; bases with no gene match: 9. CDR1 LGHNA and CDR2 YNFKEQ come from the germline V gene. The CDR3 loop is CASSLNREGRYNEQFF. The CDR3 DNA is TGTGCCAGCAGCCTTAACCGGGAGGGCCGTTACAATGAGCAGTTCTTC.

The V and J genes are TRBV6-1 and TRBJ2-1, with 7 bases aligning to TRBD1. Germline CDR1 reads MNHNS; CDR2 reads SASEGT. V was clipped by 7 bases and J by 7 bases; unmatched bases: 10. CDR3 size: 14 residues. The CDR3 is CASILWTGRNEQFF. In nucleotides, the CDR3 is TGTGCCAGCATTTTGTGGACAGGAAGAAATGAGCAGTTCTTC.